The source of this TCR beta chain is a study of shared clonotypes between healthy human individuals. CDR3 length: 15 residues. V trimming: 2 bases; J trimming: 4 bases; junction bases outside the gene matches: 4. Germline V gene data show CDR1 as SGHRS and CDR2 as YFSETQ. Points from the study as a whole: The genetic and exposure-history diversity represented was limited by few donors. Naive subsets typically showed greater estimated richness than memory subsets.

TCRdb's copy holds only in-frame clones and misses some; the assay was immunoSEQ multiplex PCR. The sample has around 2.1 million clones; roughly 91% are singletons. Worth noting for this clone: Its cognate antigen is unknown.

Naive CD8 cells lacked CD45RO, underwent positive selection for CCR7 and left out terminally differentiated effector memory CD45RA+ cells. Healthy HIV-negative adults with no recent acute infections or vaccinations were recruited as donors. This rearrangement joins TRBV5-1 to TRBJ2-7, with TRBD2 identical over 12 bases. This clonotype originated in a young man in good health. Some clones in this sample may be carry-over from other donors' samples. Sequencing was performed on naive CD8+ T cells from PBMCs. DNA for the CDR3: TGCGCCAGCAGCTTTTGGACTAGCGGGGTATACGAGCAGTACTTC. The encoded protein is CASSFWTSGVYEQYF. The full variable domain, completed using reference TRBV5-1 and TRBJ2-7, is KAGVTQTPRYLIKTRGQQVTLSCSPISGHRSVSWYQQTPGQGLQFLFEYFSETQRNKGNFPGRFSGRQFSNSRSEMNVSTLELGDSALYLCASSFWTSGVYEQYFGPGTRLTVT.